This is a list of T cell receptor beta chains from one sample in a study of blood T cell repertoires in COVID-19. Repertoires were generated with immunoSEQ multiplex PCR, while TCRdb's copy carries only in-frame clones and drops some. The sample has roughly 100,000 clones; approximately 85% are singletons. Sequenced material: peripheral blood. Source of these receptors: a man aged 45 to 65 with acute or convalescent COVID-19. The conserved cysteine and the conserved F or W are not part of the CDR3 here.

j_call: TRBJ1-2
v_call: TRBV10-3
cdr3_aa: AISEDGTRISYT

j_call: TRBJ1-2
v_call: TRBV7-9
cdr3_aa: ASSSRTVYGYT

j_call: TRBJ1-2
v_call: TRBV18
cdr3_aa: ASSPLTGGDYGYT

j_call: TRBJ2-3
v_call: TRBV5-4
cdr3_aa: ASSSAAGGNGGDTQY

j_call: TRBJ1-3
v_call: TRBV6-5
cdr3_aa: ASSYSIGAGNTIY

j_call: TRBJ1-2
v_call: TRBV7-6
cdr3_aa: ASSFPPGDNYGYT

j_call: TRBJ2-7
v_call: TRBV30
cdr3_aa: AWRRQGHEQY

j_call: TRBJ2-5
v_call: TRBV11-2
cdr3_aa: ASSLAGTGRQETQY

j_call: TRBJ1-2
v_call: TRBV18
cdr3_aa: ASSPTTGGVGYT

j_call: TRBJ2-5
v_call: TRBV6-5
cdr3_aa: ASSWLTGNQETQY

j_call: TRBJ1-6
v_call: TRBV7-9
cdr3_aa: ASSYDGNSPLH

j_call: TRBJ2-2
v_call: TRBV19
cdr3_aa: ASSTSGRGNPGELF

j_call: TRBJ2-3
v_call: TRBV28
cdr3_aa: ASRSGQGADTQY

j_call: TRBJ1-1
v_call: TRBV18
cdr3_aa: ASSPYLNTEAF

j_call: TRBJ1-6
v_call: TRBV7-2
cdr3_aa: ASSLVGDIGSPLH

j_call: TRBJ2-3
v_call: TRBV2
cdr3_aa: ASSLLAETSTDTQY

j_call: TRBJ1-3
v_call: TRBV24-1
cdr3_aa: ATRTGSGNTIY

j_call: TRBJ2-7
v_call: TRBV6-5
cdr3_aa: ASSQGQGSSYEQY

j_call: TRBJ1-1
v_call: TRBV19
cdr3_aa: ASSIGGQGLNTEAF

j_call: TRBJ2-3
v_call: TRBV5-1
cdr3_aa: ASSLGVASTDTQY

j_call: TRBJ1-1
v_call: TRBV28
cdr3_aa: ASSSLGPNTEAF

j_call: TRBJ2-5
v_call: TRBV6-5
cdr3_aa: ASSYSQGEETQY

j_call: TRBJ2-7
v_call: TRBV5-4
cdr3_aa: ASSKGLAGVSYEQY

j_call: TRBJ1-1
v_call: TRBV12-3/TRBV12-4
cdr3_aa: ASSLLRTGLAF

j_call: TRBJ2-7
v_call: TRBV6-4
cdr3_aa: ASSDQTVPEQY

j_call: TRBJ1-1
v_call: TRBV7-3
cdr3_aa: ASSLNQGSTEAF

j_call: TRBJ1-2
v_call: TRBV27
cdr3_aa: ASSFPGYDGYT

j_call: TRBJ1-3
v_call: TRBV13
cdr3_aa: ASSLAGVGNTIY

j_call: TRBJ2-7
v_call: TRBV14
cdr3_aa: ASSHRDRGPYEQY

j_call: TRBJ2-7
v_call: TRBV12-3/TRBV12-4
cdr3_aa: ASSTTGSYEQY

j_call: TRBJ1-2
v_call: TRBV27
cdr3_aa: ASSATYNYGYT

j_call: TRBJ1-4
v_call: TRBV5-8
cdr3_aa: ASSFISTGMDEKLF

j_call: TRBJ2-7
v_call: TRBV19
cdr3_aa: ASSIETGGPIEQY

j_call: TRBJ2-5
v_call: TRBV11-2
cdr3_aa: ASSFSRGQETQY

j_call: TRBJ1-3
v_call: TRBV7-9
cdr3_aa: ASSQGRGVSGNTIY

j_call: TRBJ2-3
v_call: TRBV27
cdr3_aa: ASSLSSFTDTQY

j_call: TRBJ1-5
v_call: TRBV6-1
cdr3_aa: ASSEDGAEIQPQH

j_call: TRBJ1-5
v_call: TRBV7-8
cdr3_aa: ASSFGQGNQPQH

j_call: TRBJ2-5
v_call: TRBV5-4
cdr3_aa: ASSLSGQETQY

j_call: TRBJ2-7
v_call: TRBV20-1
cdr3_aa: SATSGFEQY

j_call: TRBJ2-7
v_call: TRBV6-1
cdr3_aa: ASSEQGVTEQY

j_call: TRBJ1-5
v_call: TRBV6-6
cdr3_aa: ASSYGGQGFYQPQH

j_call: TRBJ2-7
v_call: TRBV4-1
cdr3_aa: ASSQEGVGQGYEQY

j_call: TRBJ2-2
v_call: TRBV5-1
cdr3_aa: ASSPRTSGITGELF

j_call: TRBJ2-5
v_call: TRBV6-5
cdr3_aa: ASKLQGAEETQY

j_call: TRBJ1-3
v_call: TRBV5-6
cdr3_aa: ASSLWQVGNTIY

j_call: TRBJ2-7
v_call: TRBV4-2
cdr3_aa: ASSQDDQRGAYEQY